Listed here are 9 T cell receptor beta chains from one sample, sequenced in a study of CD8+ T cells in alopecia areata. cDNA serving as the sequencing template came from extracted, reverse transcribed RNA. Here immunoSEQ multiplex PCR was the method, and the copy in TCRdb shows in-frame clones only, minus some. The data hold tens of thousands of clones, with approximately 64% observed a single time. Sequenced material: CD8+ T cells sorted from blood, taken at week 0. These receptors were collected from a human donor with alopecia areata.

This clone was seen a single time. The chain couples TRBV6-5 to TRBJ2-1; 9 bases fit TRBD2. Germline values: CDR1 MNHEY, CDR2 SVGAGI. V shed 0 bases and J 6 bases; nucleotides not matched to a gene: 6. The CDR3 consists of 16 residues. The CDR3 loop reads CASSYSIAGEGNEQFF. DNA of the CDR3: TGTGCCAGCAGTTACTCGATAGCGGGAGAGGGCAATGAGCAGTTCTTC.

The genes are TRBV30 and TRBJ1-2, with D maybe TRBD1 (6 bases). Germline V gives CDR1 GTSNPN, CDR2 SVGIG (reference sequence). This CDR3 spans 15 amino acids. V was cut by 2 bases and J by 6 bases, with 19 bases left in between. CDR3 amino acids: CAWSLPAQGKNGYTF. CDR3 coding DNA: TGTGCCTGGAGTTTACCTGCACAGGGCAAAAATGGCTACACCTTC.

V usage is TRBV4-1 and J usage is TRBJ1-6; tentative D call: TRBD1 (5 bases). This CDR3 spans 15 amino acids. V lost 1 base and J 13 bases, leaving 17 bases between the germline ends. Germline V gene lookup returns CDR1 MGHRA and CDR2 YSYEKL. CDR3: CASSQGGGTGFPLHF. The CDR3 DNA sequence: TGCGCCAGCAGCCAAGGTGGCGGGACTGGATTTCCCCTCCACTTT.

This chain joins TRBV13 and TRBJ1-2; D not certain. The V gene's germline CDR1 is PRHDT and CDR2 FYEKMQ (reference sequence). The CDR3 is 13 residues long. V lost 0 bases and J lost 6, with 8 bases in between. The CDR3 sequence: CASSLGDGNGYTF. The CDR3 region has the DNA TGTGCCAGCAGCTTAGGAGATGGGAATGGCTACACCTTC.

The J gene is TRBJ2-1, the V gene TRBV13; weak D call: TRBD2 (5 bases). V was trimmed by 5 bases and J by 7 bases, leaving 12 bases between them. CDR1 is PRHDT and CDR2 is FYEKMQ in the germline V gene (reference sequence). This CDR3 is built from 13 residues. The CDR3 loop reads CASSDQDFNEQFF. The CDR3, as DNA: TGTGCCAGCAGCGATCAGGACTTTAATGAGCAGTTCTTC.

A few counts support this clone. This CDR3 is CASSPRGRGITDTQYF. The CDR3 bases are TGTGCCAGCAGCCCCAGGGGACGGGGGATCACAGATACGCAGTATTTT. The gene calls are TRBV13 and TRBJ2-3; the D call may be TRBD1 or TRBD2 (6 bases each). CDR3 length: 16 residues. Germline CDR1 PRHDT, CDR2 FYEKMQ (reference sequence). Trimming took off 5 bases at V and 2 bases at J, with 17 bases between the two ends.

This chain links TRBV29-1 with TRBJ2-1; the D gene is possibly TRBD2 (5 bases). This CDR3 comprises 15 residues. V was trimmed by 2 bases and J by 5 bases, leaving 16 bases between them. The germline V gene has CDR1 SQVTM and CDR2 ANQGSEA. The CDR3 loop reads CSVELGRVVDNEQFF. The DNA for the CDR3 is TGCAGCGTTGAACTTGGGCGGGTAGTGGACAATGAGCAGTTCTTC.

The J gene is TRBJ1-1, the V gene TRBV29-1; TRBD1 is a possible D gene (6 bases). This CDR3 region has 15 residues. Germline V gene data show CDR1 as SQVTM and CDR2 as ANQGSEA. Trimming cost V 0 bases and J 3 bases, with 14 bases left between them. CDR3 region: CSVEDFEGEDTEAFF. The CDR3 bases are TGCAGCGTTGAAGATTTTGAGGGGGAGGACACTGAAGCTTTCTTT. The entire variable domain, with the rest obtained from reference TRBV29-1 and TRBJ1-1, is as follows: SAVISQKPSRDICQRGTSLTIQCQVDSQVTMMFWYRQQPGQSLTLIATANQGSEATYESGFVIDKFPISRPNLTFSTLTVSNMSPEDSSIYLCSVEDFEGEDTEAFFGQGTRLTVV.

The V gene is TRBV7-6, the J gene TRBJ2-5, with D possibly being TRBD2 (5 bases). This CDR3 region has 16 residues. V lost 5 bases, J lost 1 base, and 17 bases lay in between. The germline CDR1 and CDR2 sequences are SGHVS and FNYEAQ. The CDR3 loop reads CASSVNLLAAQETQYF. CDR3 coding DNA: TGTGCCAGCAGCGTAAATCTGCTAGCAGCCCAAGAGACCCAGTACTTC.